This entry features one TCR beta chain sequence. The target of this receptor is not known. It has no much larger one-base neighbor in the sample; base qualities were not kept. The cysteine opens and the phenylalanine closes a CDR3 of 16 amino acids. The retained sequence is limited to the CDR3, 48 bases, with the frame set at the first base. V loses 5 bases of germline sequence and J loses 1 base, and the interval between the two ends is 17 bases. The CDR1 and CDR2 encoded by the germline V gene are SGHTA and FQGNSA. The data were taken from a study of blood T cells in healthy people across ages (dated by TCRdb to between 2014 and 2017). Notes on the research overall: In model experiments, roughly one uniquely barcoded TCR beta cDNA molecule per two T cells was captured by template switching. Age-related changes in TCR beta repertoire diversity were measured in the study by deep sequencing normalized with unique cDNA molecular identifiers. The donors were divided into four age groups: young (average approximately 15 years), middle-aged (about 40), aged (roughly 60) and long-lived (82). For two donors (one aged 18 to 29 and one aged 80 or older), the study analyzed two additional independent replicas of 1 million unique cDNA reads from the same blood draw. Overall results and qualifications from the work: The CMV infection status of donors was not known, potentially confounding age-related changes in expanded clonotypes. Bulk unsorted PBMC profiling prevented conclusive comparison of naive and antigen-experienced compartments. Observed TCR beta diversity per million T cells fell roughly linearly with age, and a significant reduction was already apparent by age approximately 41. The long-lived group showed more naive CD4+ T cells, fewer expanded clones and increased TCR diversity than the aged group, suggesting age selection. A strong correlation was found between observed TCR beta diversity and the percentage of naive T cells measured by flow cytometry. Estimates of total diversity from one million sequenced T cells were regarded as lower bounds and underestimates.

Donors were under 40 systemically healthy Caucasian individuals from Russia aged 6 to 90 years. Each donor gave 8 to 10 milliliters of peripheral blood, drawn into EDTA-treated Vacutainer tubes. Ficoll-Paque density-gradient centrifugation was used to isolate PBMCs, with at least 6 million per sample. Total RNA was extracted from PBMCs with Trizol reagent, with at least 6 micrograms obtained per sample. Naive CD45RAhigh/CD27high T cell percentages were measured by flow cytometry on a PBMC aliquot from every donor. The method was 5' RACE. TCRdb names Illumina HiSeq 2500 as the instrument used. A second PCR of 7 to 11 cycles was performed with a sample-barcoded 5' primer and a J-beta primer mix. Each TCR beta cDNA molecule received a unique molecular identifier from a template-switch 5' adaptor carrying 12 random nucleotides. Each sample yielded at least 2.5 million CDR3-containing paired-end reads. First-strand cDNA synthesis was performed from all RNA using the Mint cDNA synthesis kit, with priming by a TRBC-specific oligonucleotide. Following uracil-DNA glycosylase treatment, all cDNA underwent a first 18-cycle PCR with the universal primers M1SS and BC2_uni_R. The published analysis was carried out like this. Each sample was normalized by randomly selecting 1 million high-quality reads, each carrying a distinct molecular identifier. Reads sharing molecular identifiers were discarded rather than binned into consensus sequences. MiTCR, set to a Q25 quality threshold and the strictest error-elimination algorithm, was used for CDR3 identification, clonotype clustering and error correction. A nonparametric unseen species model with Euler transformation was used to estimate lower-bound total TCR beta diversity. Using fastp at Q25 and MiXCR, TCRdb reprocessed the public reads and kept productive beta chains. Merged by CDR3 protein, the rows form single entries marked with the most common genes and DNA. Clone size and V and J calls follow TCRdb, not the original study. This sample comprises some 760,000 distinct CDR3 sequences, around a quarter of them detected only once. Just under 9.5% of the sample rests with the top ten.

These data are also associated with another study on T cells of mothers and their children. The second paper states: Nine systemically healthy Caucasian individuals served as donors, namely three mothers together with their six children. cDNA synthesis used all of the extracted RNA, with roughly 1.5 ug of RNA in each 15 ul reaction. In the second PCR, the M1S primer introduced both the sample barcodes and 2-4 random nucleotides. Each mother yielded over 9.5 million TCR beta CDR3 reads and each child some 3 million reads. Thymic selection shapes the output of TCR recombination in a similar way in related and unrelated pairs, and inherited differences have a minor effect. Normalized repertoire overlap in related mother-child pairs was always slightly higher than in unrelated mother-child pairs, but the difference was never significant. Persistent microchimeric T cell clones were not detected, at a sensitivity of 95 to 100 clones per million clonotypes. Deep NGS was used in the study to compare the TCR beta repertoires of mothers and children and to look for features that separate related mother-child pairs from unrelated individuals. Mothers averaged about 37 +/- 4 years of age and children averaged approximately 11 +/- 4 years. After adapters were ligated using NEBNext reagents, the libraries underwent 100+100 nt paired-end sequencing on an Illumina HiSeq 2000. To prevent cross-contamination, the mother and child libraries were prepared a month apart and were sequenced in separate runs. Between roughly 450,000 and 2,000,000 distinct TCR beta clonotypes were identified per donor. Naive TCR beta clonotypes were estimated from low-frequency clonotypes matched to each donor's FACS-determined naive share, without sorting.

The chain is encoded by TRBV7-2 joined to TRBJ2-5; a tentative D match to TRBD1 spans 6 bases. This sequence was found in a boy aged 5-17 years in good health. Material for sequencing was blood. CDR3 reads: CASSQDSPIIQETQYF. The sequence in DNA is TGTGCCAGCAGCCAGGACAGCCCGATCATCCAAGAGACCCAGTACTTC.